Listed here are 9 T cell receptor beta chains from one sample, sequenced in a study of cytomegalovirus exposure and HLA in healthy donors. A multiplex PCR was run with 60 Vbeta primers and 13 Jbeta primers. Sequenced by immunoSEQ multiplex PCR; TCRdb stores in-frame clones only, minus some. The sample records about 170,000 clones, roughly 70% being singletons. The sequenced sample was PBMCs. These receptors were collected from a girl under 18 in good health and CMV-seronegative.

J is TRBJ1-2 and V is TRBV7-6; D perhaps matches TRBD1 (6 bases). Deletions cut 4 bases from V and 4 bases from J, with 13 bases between. This CDR3 is 14 amino acids long. CDR1 and CDR2 from the germline V gene are SGHVS and FNYEAQ. The CDR3 spells CASSSQDSGYGYTF. As DNA, the CDR3 is TGTGCCAGCAGCTCTCAGGACAGCGGCTATGGCTACACCTTC.

The chain joins TRBV5-6 to TRBJ1-3, with TRBD1 matching over 10 bases. J gave up 8 bases and V 5 bases, and 7 bases lay outside the gene matches. Germline V gene lookup returns CDR1 SGHDT and CDR2 YYEEEE. The CDR3 totals 14 residues. This chain's CDR3 is CASRRTGGLDTIYF. The DNA of the CDR3 is TGTGCCAGCAGACGGACAGGGGGTTTGGACACCATATATTTT.

This clone was observed a handful of times. This chain connects TRBV5-6 to TRBJ2-3; D may be TRBD2 (5 bases). Trimming took off 0 bases at V and 4 bases at J, with 9 bases between the two ends. Germline loops: CDR1 SGHDT, CDR2 YYEEEE. CDR3 size: 14 residues. CDR3 in DNA: TGTGCCAGCAGCTTGGGACTACTCTCAGATACGCAGTATTTT. Its translation is CASSLGLLSDTQYF.

The rearrangement joins TRBV15 to TRBJ2-7, with 13 nucleotides matching TRBD2. J was trimmed by 4 bases and V by 5 bases; bases with no gene match: 5. Germline V gives CDR1 LNHNV, CDR2 YYDKDF (reference sequence). The CDR3 totals 15 residues. CDR3 amino acids: CATSEGLAGIYEQYF. CDR3 DNA sequence: TGTGCCACCAGCGAGGGACTAGCGGGGATTTACGAGCAGTACTTC.

This clone has more than one count but fewer than ten. The CDR3 loop is CASSGQGKTYNEQFF. The CDR3 DNA sequence: TGTGCCAGCAGTGGACAGGGGAAGACCTACAATGAGCAGTTCTTC. This sequence joins TRBV21-1 and TRBJ2-1; the table's D call, TRBD1, was not checked against the DNA. TRBV21-1 is given as a pseudogene. The CDR3 is 15 amino acids.

The chain carries TRBV6-1 and TRBJ1-1; D is perhaps TRBD1 (5 bases). The CDR3 length is 12 residues. V gave up 8 bases and J gave up 6 bases, with 13 bases separating them. Germline loops: CDR1 MNHNS, CDR2 SASEGT. CDR3 sequence reads: CASLSGGAEAFF. The CDR3 nucleotides are TGTGCCAGCCTCAGCGGGGGGGCTGAAGCTTTCTTT.

The chain joins TRBV11-2 to TRBJ2-1; 8 bases line up with TRBD2. The CDR3 is made up of 14 amino acids. The V and J ends lost 5 bases and 10 bases, in that order; junction bases with no gene match: 10. Germline CDR1 SGHAT, CDR2 FQNNGV. Here the CDR3 DNA reads TGTGCCAGCAGCACTCGGGGGGGGATTTCGGAGCAGTTCTTC. Translating it yields CASSTRGGISEQFF.

Written as DNA, the CDR3 is TGTGCTAGTGGTTTGGTACTTAATCAGCGGGTAGGTGAGCAGTTCTTC. It is translated as CASGLVLNQRVGEQFF. The chain employs TRBV12-5 and TRBJ2-1, with D maybe TRBD2 (6 bases). Germline-derived CDR1 and CDR2 are LGHNT and FRNRAP. V was clipped by 0 bases and J by 9 bases, with 18 bases between them. CDR3 length: 16 residues.

This chain joins TRBV5-4 and TRBJ2-3, with D uncertain. CDR1 is SGHNT and CDR2 is YYREEE in the germline V gene (reference sequence). This CDR3 has 13 residues. V was trimmed by 1 base and J by 0 bases, leaving 3 bases between them. CDR3 DNA: TGTGCCAGCAGCTTGCAAAGCACAGATACGCAGTATTTT. Amino acids: CASSLQSTDTQYF.